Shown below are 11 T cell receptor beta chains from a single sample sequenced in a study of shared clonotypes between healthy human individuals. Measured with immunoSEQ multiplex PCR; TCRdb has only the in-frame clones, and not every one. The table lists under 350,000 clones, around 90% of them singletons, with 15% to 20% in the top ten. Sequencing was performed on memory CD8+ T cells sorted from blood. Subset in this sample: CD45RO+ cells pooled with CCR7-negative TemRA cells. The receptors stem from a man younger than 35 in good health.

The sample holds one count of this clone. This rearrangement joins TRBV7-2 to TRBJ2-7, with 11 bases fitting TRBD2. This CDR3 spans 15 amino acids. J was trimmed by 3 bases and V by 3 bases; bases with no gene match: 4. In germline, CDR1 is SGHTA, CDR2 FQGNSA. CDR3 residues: CASSFGTSGYYEQYF. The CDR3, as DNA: TGTGCCAGCAGCTTTGGGACTAGCGGCTACTACGAGCAGTACTTC.

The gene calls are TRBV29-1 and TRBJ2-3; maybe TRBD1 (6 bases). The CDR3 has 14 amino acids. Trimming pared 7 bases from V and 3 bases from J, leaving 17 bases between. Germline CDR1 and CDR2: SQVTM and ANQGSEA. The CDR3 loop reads CSAPLQGNTDTQYF. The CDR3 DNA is TGCAGCGCTCCCCTTCAGGGGAATACAGATACGCAGTATTTT.

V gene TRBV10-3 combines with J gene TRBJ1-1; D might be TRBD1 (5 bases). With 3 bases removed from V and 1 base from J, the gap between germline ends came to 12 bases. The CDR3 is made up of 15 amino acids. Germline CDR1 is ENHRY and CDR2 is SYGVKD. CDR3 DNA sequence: TGTGCCATCAGTGACGGGGGTGGGAGGAACACTGAAGCTTTCTTT. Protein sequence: CAISDGGGRNTEAFF.

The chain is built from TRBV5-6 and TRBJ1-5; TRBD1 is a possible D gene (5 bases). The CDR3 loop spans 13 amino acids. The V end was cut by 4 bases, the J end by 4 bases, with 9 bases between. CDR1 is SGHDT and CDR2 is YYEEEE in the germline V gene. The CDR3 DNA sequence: TGTGCCAGCAGCCCGGGGGATAATCAGCCCCAGCATTTT. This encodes CASSPGDNQPQHF.

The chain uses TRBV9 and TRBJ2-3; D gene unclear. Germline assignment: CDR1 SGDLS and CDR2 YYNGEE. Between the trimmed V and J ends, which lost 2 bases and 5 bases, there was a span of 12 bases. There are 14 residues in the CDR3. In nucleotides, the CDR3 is TGTGCCAGCAGCGTTGGGAACCCCATAGATACGCAGTATTTT. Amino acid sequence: CASSVGNPIDTQYF.

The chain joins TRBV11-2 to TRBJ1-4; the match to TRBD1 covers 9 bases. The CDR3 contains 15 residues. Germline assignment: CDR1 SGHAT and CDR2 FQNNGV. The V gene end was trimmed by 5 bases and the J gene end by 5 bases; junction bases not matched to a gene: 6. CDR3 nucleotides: TGTGCCAGCAGCGGGGGGGACAGGGTAAATGAAAAACTGTTTTTT. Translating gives CASSGGDRVNEKLFF.

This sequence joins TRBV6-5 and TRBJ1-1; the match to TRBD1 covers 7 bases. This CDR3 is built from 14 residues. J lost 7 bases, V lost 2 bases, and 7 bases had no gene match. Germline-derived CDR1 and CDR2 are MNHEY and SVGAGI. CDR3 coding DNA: TGTGCCAGCAGTTACGGAGGGACAGTCAATGAAGCTTTCTTT. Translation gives CASSYGGTVNEAFF.

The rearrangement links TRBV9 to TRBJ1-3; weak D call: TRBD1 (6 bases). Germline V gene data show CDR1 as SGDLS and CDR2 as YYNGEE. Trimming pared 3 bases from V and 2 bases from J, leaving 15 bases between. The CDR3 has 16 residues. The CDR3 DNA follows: TGTGCCAGCAGCGGATATTCACAGGGACCTGGAAACACCATATATTTT. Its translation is CASSGYSQGPGNTIYF.

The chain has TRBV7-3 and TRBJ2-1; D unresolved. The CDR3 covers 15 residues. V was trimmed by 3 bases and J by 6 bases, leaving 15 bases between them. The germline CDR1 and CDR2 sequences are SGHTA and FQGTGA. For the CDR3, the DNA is TGTGCCAGCAGCTTCTTAGGGAATTTAATCAATGAGCAGTTCTTC. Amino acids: CASSFLGNLINEQFF.

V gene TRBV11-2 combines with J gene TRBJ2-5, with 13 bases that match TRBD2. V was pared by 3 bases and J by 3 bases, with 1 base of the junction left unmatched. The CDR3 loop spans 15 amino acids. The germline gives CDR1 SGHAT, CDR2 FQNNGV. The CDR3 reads CASSLTSGGKETQYF. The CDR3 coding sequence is TGTGCCAGCAGCTTGACTAGCGGGGGGAAAGAGACCCAGTACTTC.

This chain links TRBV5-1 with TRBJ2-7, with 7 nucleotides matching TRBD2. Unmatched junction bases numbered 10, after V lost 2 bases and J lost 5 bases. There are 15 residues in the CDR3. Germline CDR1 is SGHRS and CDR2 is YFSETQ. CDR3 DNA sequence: TGCGCCAGCAGCTTAACAGCGGGATACCCAGACGAGCAGTACTTC. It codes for CASSLTAGYPDEQYF.